The rows below give T cell receptor beta chains drawn from one sample of a study of T cells in localized non-small cell lung cancer. Clones were sequenced by immunoSEQ multiplex PCR, and TCRdb holds only the in-frame ones, with some missing. The data contain fewer than 50,000 clones, 75% to 85% of them singletons. Here the sequenced sample was PBMCs, taken before any cancer treatment. These receptor sequences come from a man between 40 and 69 years old with stage II lung adenocarcinoma. CDR3s leave out the opening cysteine and the closing phenylalanine or tryptophan. Only some rows state a clone size, as once, few, many or a class for expanded clones.

V: TRBV27
size: .
length: 14
CDR3: ASSLGRRSGANVLT

V: TRBV5-4
size: .
length: 12
CDR3: ASSQGTGGSPLH

V: TRBV6-5
size: .
length: 11
CDR3: ASIPTGTGALY

V: TRBV7-9
size: .
length: 12
CDR3: ASSLESRGTEAF

V: TRBV7-4
size: .
length: 12
CDR3: ASSPVGTSYEQY

V: TRBV7-9
size: medium-sized
length: 12
CDR3: ASSLEAIANTIY

V: TRBV4-3
size: .
length: 16
CDR3: ASSQEGVGLAGYNEQF

V: TRBV19
size: .
length: 12
CDR3: ASSPLLDPREQF

V: TRBV19
size: .
length: 14
CDR3: ASSPSLAGGSNEQF

V: TRBV29-1
size: few
length: 13
CDR3: SVDKGSGGNNEQF

V: TRBV11-2
size: .
length: 13
CDR3: ASSLWGQSQETQY

V: TRBV27
size: few
length: 9
CDR3: ASSFNHEQY

V: TRBV14
size: .
length: 13
CDR3: ASSLGWGPNEKLF

V: TRBV2
size: .
length: 12
CDR3: ASRADSVSNEQF

V: TRBV6-5
size: .
length: 13
CDR3: ASSSRQTASYEQY

V: TRBV5-1
size: .
length: 13
CDR3: ASSLELSASYEQY

V: TRBV27
size: .
length: 12
CDR3: ASSFRLNTGELF

V: TRBV30
size: .
length: 11
CDR3: AWSTYSNNEQF